A selection of T cell receptor beta chains follows, all from one sample in a study of a mutant IDH1 vaccine in newly diagnosed glioma. Antigens of these TCRs are unknown. The method was immunoSEQ multiplex PCR; TCRdb's version includes in-frame clones alone and lacks a portion of them. The table includes 30,000 to 40,000 clones, roughly 80% detected once. Sequencing used PBMCs, obtained from a glioma patient whose treatment included an IDH1 peptide vaccine. The receptors were sampled from a man aged 50 or older with glioma. The CDR3 runs from the conserved cysteine through the conserved F or W. Each record gives: D gene, V gene, clone size, J gene, CDR3 protein, CDR3 DNA. The D gene is left open where the match is weak. Clone size is stated in some rows and not others, as once, few, many or a class when expanded.

d_call: NA; v_call: TRBV9; clone_size: NA; j_call: TRBJ1-5; cdr3_aa: CASSVGQGRPQHF; cdr3_nt: TGTGCCAGCAGCGTAGGCCAGGGAAGGCCCCAGCATTTT
d_call: NA; v_call: TRBV7-6; clone_size: few; j_call: TRBJ2-7; cdr3_aa: CASSLGGLSYEQYF; cdr3_nt: TGTGCCAGCAGCTTAGGAGGACTTAGTTACGAGCAGTACTTC
d_call: NA; v_call: TRBV30; clone_size: NA; j_call: TRBJ1-6; cdr3_aa: CAWGGGYVSPLHF; cdr3_nt: TGTGCCTGGGGAGGGGGGTATGTGTCACCCCTCCACTTT
d_call: NA; v_call: TRBV4-1; clone_size: few; j_call: TRBJ2-2; cdr3_aa: CASSQEGRLVYTGELFF; cdr3_nt: TGCGCCAGCAGCCAAGAAGGGAGACTAGTATATACCGGGGAGCTGTTTTTT
d_call: NA; v_call: TRBV5-1; clone_size: NA; j_call: TRBJ2-3; cdr3_aa: CASSFRGRKTALDTQYF; cdr3_nt: TGCGCCAGCAGCTTCCGCGGGCGGAAGACCGCTTTGGATACGCAGTATTTT
d_call: TRBD2; v_call: TRBV19; clone_size: few; j_call: TRBJ2-3; cdr3_aa: CASNVRGVGADTQYF; cdr3_nt: TGTGCCAGCAACGTCCGGGGGGTTGGGGCAGATACGCAGTATTTT
d_call: TRBD1; v_call: TRBV5-1; clone_size: few; j_call: TRBJ2-2; cdr3_aa: CASSLAWTGGTGELFF; cdr3_nt: TGCGCCAGCAGCTTGGCATGGACAGGCGGCACCGGGGAGCTGTTTTTT
d_call: NA; v_call: TRBV19; clone_size: NA; j_call: TRBJ2-4; cdr3_aa: CATGAPMDIQYF; cdr3_nt: TGTGCCACGGGAGCCCCAATGGACATTCAGTACTTC
d_call: TRBD1; v_call: TRBV5-1; clone_size: NA; j_call: TRBJ1-2; cdr3_aa: CASSLVADRALTGYTF; cdr3_nt: TGCGCCAGCAGCTTGGTTGCCGACAGGGCTTTAACCGGCTACACCTTC
d_call: NA; v_call: TRBV18; clone_size: NA; j_call: TRBJ1-1; cdr3_aa: CASSPLSSGRMNTEAFF; cdr3_nt: TGTGCCAGCTCACCACTTTCTAGCGGACGGATGAACACTGAAGCTTTCTTT
d_call: NA; v_call: TRBV6-1; clone_size: NA; j_call: TRBJ2-3; cdr3_aa: CASSETIRGPPKYF; cdr3_nt: TGTGCCAGCAGTGAAACAATCCGGGGACCTCCGAAGTATTTT
d_call: NA; v_call: TRBV7-9; clone_size: NA; j_call: TRBJ2-7; cdr3_aa: CASSLPTDYEQYF; cdr3_nt: TGTGCCAGCAGCTTACCGACAGACTACGAGCAGTACTTC
d_call: NA; v_call: TRBV7-2; clone_size: NA; j_call: TRBJ2-3; cdr3_aa: CASSFLGPGDTQYF; cdr3_nt: TGTGCCAGCAGCTTCTTAGGGCCGGGGGATACGCAGTATTTT
d_call: NA; v_call: TRBV6-6; clone_size: NA; j_call: TRBJ1-5; cdr3_aa: CASRRGDQPQHF; cdr3_nt: TGTGCCAGCAGAAGAGGGGATCAGCCCCAGCATTTT
d_call: NA; v_call: TRBV2; clone_size: NA; j_call: TRBJ1-2; cdr3_aa: CASSLGDSHGYTF; cdr3_nt: TGTGCCAGCAGTCTAGGAGATAGCCATGGCTACACCTTC
d_call: NA; v_call: TRBV4-1; clone_size: NA; j_call: TRBJ2-7; cdr3_aa: CASSQGGTGNYEQYF; cdr3_nt: TGCGCCAGCAGCCAGGGCGGGACGGGGAACTACGAGCAGTACTTC
d_call: NA; v_call: TRBV4-1; clone_size: NA; j_call: TRBJ2-5; cdr3_aa: CASSQWRQETQYF; cdr3_nt: TGCGCCAGCAGCCAATGGCGTCAAGAGACCCAGTACTTC
d_call: NA; v_call: TRBV19; clone_size: NA; j_call: TRBJ2-4; cdr3_aa: CASSIGGETPFEYF; cdr3_nt: TGTGCCAGTAGTATAGGGGGCGAGACCCCCTTTGAGTACTTC
d_call: NA; v_call: TRBV6-6; clone_size: NA; j_call: TRBJ2-7; cdr3_aa: CASSPVDSEQYF; cdr3_nt: TGTGCCAGCAGCCCTGTCGACTCCGAGCAGTACTTC
d_call: NA; v_call: TRBV10-3; clone_size: NA; j_call: TRBJ2-1; cdr3_aa: CAISDLGTGNEQFF; cdr3_nt: TGTGCCATCAGCGACCTGGGGACTGGCAATGAGCAGTTCTTC
d_call: NA; v_call: TRBV7-9; clone_size: NA; j_call: TRBJ1-3; cdr3_aa: CASSLAQKANSGNTIYF; cdr3_nt: TGTGCCAGCAGCTTAGCACAGAAGGCAAACTCTGGAAACACCATATATTTT
d_call: NA; v_call: TRBV27; clone_size: NA; j_call: TRBJ2-3; cdr3_aa: CASSLLDGRGDTQYF; cdr3_nt: TGTGCCAGCAGTTTATTGGATGGACGAGGAGATACGCAGTATTTT
d_call: TRBD2; v_call: TRBV5-8; clone_size: NA; j_call: TRBJ2-3; cdr3_aa: CASSPGLAGESDTQYF; cdr3_nt: TGTGCCAGCAGCCCGGGACTAGCGGGAGAGTCAGATACGCAGTATTTT
d_call: NA; v_call: TRBV6-1; clone_size: NA; j_call: TRBJ1-5; cdr3_aa: CASSEATYLLGPQHF; cdr3_nt: TGTGCCAGCAGTGAAGCCACATATCTTCTGGGGCCCCAGCATTTT
d_call: NA; v_call: TRBV5-5; clone_size: NA; j_call: TRBJ2-7; cdr3_aa: CASNLGTAIHEQYF; cdr3_nt: TGTGCCAGCAACCTCGGGACTGCCATCCACGAGCAGTACTTC
d_call: NA; v_call: TRBV5-1; clone_size: NA; j_call: TRBJ2-1; cdr3_aa: CASSSPGLTGGASSYNEQFF; cdr3_nt: TGCGCCAGCAGCTCCCCCGGCCTCACAGGAGGGGCCTCCTCCTACAATGAGCAGTTCTTC
d_call: TRBD1; v_call: TRBV27; clone_size: NA; j_call: TRBJ1-5; cdr3_aa: CASSWGQGGNQPQHF; cdr3_nt: TGTGCCAGCAGTTGGGGACAGGGCGGCAATCAGCCCCAGCATTTT
d_call: NA; v_call: TRBV5-1; clone_size: once; j_call: TRBJ2-7; cdr3_aa: CASSLADPAYEQYF; cdr3_nt: TGCGCCAGCAGCTTGGCCGACCCGGCCTACGAGCAGTACTTC
d_call: NA; v_call: TRBV15; clone_size: NA; j_call: TRBJ1-1; cdr3_aa: CATSRSPGRMSDSEAFF; cdr3_nt: TGTGCCACCAGCAGGTCCCCGGGACGGATGTCCGATTCCGAAGCTTTCTTT
d_call: NA; v_call: TRBV5-1; clone_size: NA; j_call: TRBJ1-2; cdr3_aa: CASSLDGANYGYTF; cdr3_nt: TGCGCCAGCAGCCTGGACGGTGCTAACTATGGCTACACCTTC
d_call: NA; v_call: TRBV27; clone_size: NA; j_call: TRBJ2-3; cdr3_aa: CASSLSKDTQYF; cdr3_nt: TGTGCCAGCAGTTTATCCAAGGATACGCAGTATTTT
d_call: NA; v_call: TRBV7-2; clone_size: NA; j_call: TRBJ1-5; cdr3_aa: CASSLGQGRNQPQHF; cdr3_nt: TGTGCCAGCAGCTTAGGGCAGGGAAGGAATCAGCCCCAGCATTTT
d_call: TRBD2; v_call: TRBV2; clone_size: NA; j_call: TRBJ2-1; cdr3_aa: CASSDPTSGRAGEQFF; cdr3_nt: TGTGCCAGCAGTGACCCGACTAGCGGGAGGGCAGGTGAGCAGTTCTTC
d_call: NA; v_call: TRBV5-5; clone_size: NA; j_call: TRBJ1-4; cdr3_aa: CASSLGTVNEKLFF; cdr3_nt: TGTGCCAGCAGCTTGGGGACAGTTAATGAAAAACTGTTTTTT
d_call: NA; v_call: TRBV4-1; clone_size: once; j_call: TRBJ1-4; cdr3_aa: CASSLRRVEGKLFF; cdr3_nt: TGCGCCAGCAGCCTACGGAGGGTAGAGGGAAAACTGTTTTTT
d_call: NA; v_call: TRBV5-4; clone_size: NA; j_call: TRBJ2-5; cdr3_aa: CASSGKGALQETQYF; cdr3_nt: TGTGCCAGCAGTGGAAAAGGGGCGCTCCAAGAGACCCAGTACTTC
d_call: TRBD1; v_call: TRBV2; clone_size: few; j_call: TRBJ1-2; cdr3_aa: CASRGFRTGFGYTF; cdr3_nt: TGTGCCAGCAGAGGATTTCGGACAGGGTTCGGCTACACCTTC
d_call: NA; v_call: TRBV11-3; clone_size: NA; j_call: TRBJ1-3; cdr3_aa: CASSLDPGRLSGNTIYF; cdr3_nt: TGTGCCAGCAGCTTAGACCCCGGACGTCTCTCTGGAAACACCATATATTTT
d_call: TRBD2; v_call: TRBV28; clone_size: NA; j_call: TRBJ2-7; cdr3_aa: CASSLLGSSGIYEQYF; cdr3_nt: TGTGCCAGCAGTCTCCTCGGTTCTAGCGGGATCTACGAGCAGTACTTC
d_call: NA; v_call: TRBV4-1; clone_size: NA; j_call: TRBJ2-7; cdr3_aa: CASSQALPAGYEQYF; cdr3_nt: TGCGCCAGCAGCCAAGCCCTCCCGGCGGGATACGAGCAGTACTTC
d_call: NA; v_call: TRBV19; clone_size: once; j_call: TRBJ2-2; cdr3_aa: CASSSASGELFF; cdr3_nt: TGTGCCAGTAGTAGTGCGTCCGGGGAGCTGTTTTTT
d_call: NA; v_call: TRBV19; clone_size: NA; j_call: TRBJ2-7; cdr3_aa: CASSSYSGTRGAEQYF; cdr3_nt: TGTGCCAGTAGTTCCTATTCCGGGACGAGAGGGGCCGAGCAGTACTTC
d_call: NA; v_call: TRBV5-1; clone_size: NA; j_call: TRBJ1-1; cdr3_aa: CASSLVGGNEAFF; cdr3_nt: TGCGCCAGCAGCTTGGTAGGAGGTAATGAAGCTTTCTTT
d_call: TRBD2; v_call: TRBV7-9; clone_size: NA; j_call: TRBJ2-7; cdr3_aa: CATTRAGASDEQYF; cdr3_nt: TGTGCAACTACCCGGGCGGGAGCTAGCGACGAGCAGTACTTC
d_call: NA; v_call: TRBV15; clone_size: NA; j_call: TRBJ2-7; cdr3_aa: CATSRDVSPSYEQYF; cdr3_nt: TGTGCCACCAGCAGAGATGTCAGTCCCTCCTACGAGCAGTACTTC
d_call: NA; v_call: TRBV15; clone_size: NA; j_call: TRBJ1-1; cdr3_aa: CATSRGTGGEHTEAFF; cdr3_nt: TGTGCCACCAGCAGAGGAACGGGCGGGGAACACACTGAAGCTTTCTTT
d_call: NA; v_call: TRBV18; clone_size: NA; j_call: TRBJ1-2; cdr3_aa: CASSPGVGTYGYTF; cdr3_nt: TGTGCCAGCTCACCAGGGGTGGGTACCTATGGCTACACCTTC
d_call: NA; v_call: TRBV30; clone_size: few; j_call: TRBJ1-2; cdr3_aa: CAWSEGAGLGYTF; cdr3_nt: TGTGCCTGGTCCGAAGGGGCAGGGTTAGGCTACACCTTC
d_call: NA; v_call: TRBV5-1; clone_size: NA; j_call: TRBJ2-3; cdr3_aa: CASSPGQLSTDTQYF; cdr3_nt: TGCGCCAGCAGCCCTGGACAGCTTAGCACAGATACGCAGTATTTT
d_call: NA; v_call: TRBV7-2; clone_size: NA; j_call: TRBJ1-5; cdr3_aa: CASSLGAGQWAQPQHF; cdr3_nt: TGTGCCAGCAGCTTAGGGGCAGGGCAGTGGGCTCAGCCCCAGCATTTT
d_call: TRBD2; v_call: TRBV9; clone_size: NA; j_call: TRBJ2-5; cdr3_aa: CASSPQTSLAETQYF; cdr3_nt: TGTGCCAGCAGCCCCCAGACTAGCTTGGCAGAGACCCAGTACTTC
d_call: TRBD1; v_call: TRBV7-2; clone_size: NA; j_call: TRBJ2-5; cdr3_aa: CASSLRGTALETQYF; cdr3_nt: TGTGCCAGCAGCTTACGAGGGACAGCCCTTGAGACCCAGTACTTC
d_call: NA; v_call: TRBV28; clone_size: NA; j_call: TRBJ1-4; cdr3_aa: CASRRNTQPNEKLFF; cdr3_nt: TGTGCCAGCAGACGGAATACCCAGCCTAATGAAAAACTGTTTTTT
d_call: TRBD2; v_call: TRBV7-2; clone_size: NA; j_call: TRBJ2-3; cdr3_aa: CASSSRGVLSTDTQYF; cdr3_nt: TGTGCCAGCAGCTCTCGGGGGGTATTAAGCACAGATACGCAGTATTTT